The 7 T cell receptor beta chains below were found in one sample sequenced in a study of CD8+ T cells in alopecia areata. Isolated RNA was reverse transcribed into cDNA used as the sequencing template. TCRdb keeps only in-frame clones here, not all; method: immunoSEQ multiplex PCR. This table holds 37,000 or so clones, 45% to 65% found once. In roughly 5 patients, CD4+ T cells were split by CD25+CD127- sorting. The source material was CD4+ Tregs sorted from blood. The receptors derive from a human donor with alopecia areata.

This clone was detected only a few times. This CDR3 reads CASTKRGFYEQYF. The DNA for the CDR3 is TGTGCCAGCACCAAAAGGGGTTTTTACGAGCAGTACTTC. The J gene is TRBJ2-7, the V gene TRBV7-9; tentatively, D is TRBD1 (5 bases). The V end lost 7 bases, the J end lost 4 bases, and 14 bases lay between the germline ends. CDR1 SEHNR and CDR2 FQNEAQ come from the germline V gene (reference sequence). The CDR3 runs to 13 residues.

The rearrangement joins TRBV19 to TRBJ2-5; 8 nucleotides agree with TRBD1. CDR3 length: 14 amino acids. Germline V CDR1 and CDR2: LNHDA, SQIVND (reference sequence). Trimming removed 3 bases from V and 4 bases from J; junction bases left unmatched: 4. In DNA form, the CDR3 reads TGTGCCAGTAGTATGGGGACAGGAGGAGAGACCCAGTACTTC. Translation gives CASSMGTGGETQYF.

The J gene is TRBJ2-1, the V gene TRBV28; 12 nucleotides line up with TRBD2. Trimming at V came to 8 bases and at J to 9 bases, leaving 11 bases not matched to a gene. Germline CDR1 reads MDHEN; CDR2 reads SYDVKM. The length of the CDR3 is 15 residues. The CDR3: CASASASGRAGEQFF. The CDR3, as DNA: TGTGCCAGCGCGTCGGCTAGCGGGAGGGCCGGTGAGCAGTTCTTC. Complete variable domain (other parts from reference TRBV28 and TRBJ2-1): DVKVTQSSRYLVKRTGEKVFLECVQDMDHENMFWYRQDPGLGLRLIYFSYDVKMKEKGDIPEGYSVSREKKERFSLILESASTNQTSMYLCASASASGRAGEQFFGPGTRLTVL.

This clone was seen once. The DNA of the CDR3 is TGCGCCAGCAGCTTGGCCGAGTCAGGGGGCCTGAGCTACACCTTC. Translating it yields CASSLAESGGLSYTF. The chain employs TRBV5-1 and TRBJ1-2; 8 bases line up with TRBD1. Germline V gene sequence: CDR1 SGHRS, CDR2 YFSETQ. The CDR3 is 15 residues long. The trim removed 0 bases at V and 9 bases at J, leaving 10 bases unmatched.

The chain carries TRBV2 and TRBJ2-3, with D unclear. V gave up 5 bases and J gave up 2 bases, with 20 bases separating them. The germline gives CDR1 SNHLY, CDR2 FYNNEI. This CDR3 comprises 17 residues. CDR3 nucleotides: TGTGCCAGCAGTCCCCTGGGCGGTTCGATTGACACAGATACGCAGTATTTT. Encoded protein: CASSPLGGSIDTDTQYF.

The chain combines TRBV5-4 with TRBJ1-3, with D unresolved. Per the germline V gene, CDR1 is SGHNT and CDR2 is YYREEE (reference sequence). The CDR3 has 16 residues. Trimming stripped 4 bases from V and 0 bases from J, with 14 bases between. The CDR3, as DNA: TGTGCCAGCAGCCCCCTCCCAGGACTCTCTGGAAACACCATATATTTT. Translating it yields CASSPLPGLSGNTIYF. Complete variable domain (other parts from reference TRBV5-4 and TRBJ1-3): ETGVTQSPTHLIKTRGQQVTLRCSSQSGHNTVSWYQQALGQGPQFIFQYYREEENGRGNFPPRFSGLQFPNYSSELNVNALELDDSALYLCASSPLPGLSGNTIYFGEGSWLTVV.

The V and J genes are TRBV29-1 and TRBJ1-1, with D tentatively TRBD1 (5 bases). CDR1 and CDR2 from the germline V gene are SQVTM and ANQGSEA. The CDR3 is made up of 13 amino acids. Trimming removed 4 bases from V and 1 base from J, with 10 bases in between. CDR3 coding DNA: TGCAGCGTTGCCTCCGGGGCGAACACTGAAGCTTTCTTT. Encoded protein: CSVASGANTEAFF.